Presented here are 6 T cell receptor beta chains from one specimen sequenced in a study of blood T cell repertoires in COVID-19. TCRdb's copy holds only in-frame clones and misses some; the assay was immunoSEQ multiplex PCR. The profile covers nearly 250,000 clones, with 90% appearing a single time and approximately 0.9% taken by the ten largest. Specimen: PBMCs or T cells enriched from blood (not recorded which). These receptors were taken from a man in his forties or fifties who had been exposed to COVID-19.

V is TRBV7-9 and J is TRBJ2-2; 9 nucleotides agree with TRBD1. The CDR3 length is 13 residues. J was trimmed by 4 bases and V by 10 bases; bases with no gene match: 4. The germline CDR1 and CDR2 sequences are SEHNR and FQNEAQ (reference sequence). The CDR3 here is CANRQGGTGELFF. The CDR3 DNA sequence: TGTGCCAACAGACAGGGGGGCACCGGGGAGCTGTTTTTT.

V is TRBV18 and J is TRBJ2-1; possibly TRBD2 for D (6 bases). CDR1 and CDR2 (germline): KGHSH, LQKENI. This CDR3 spans 14 amino acids. The ends were cut back, 1 base at V and 9 bases at J, with 13 bases in the middle. The CDR3 DNA follows: TGTGCCAGCTCACCACTGGGGGGAAGAAGTGAGCAGTTCTTC. Its protein product is CASSPLGGRSEQFF.

V is TRBV3-1 (or the pseudogene TRBV3-2) and J is TRBJ1-2; 9 bases map to TRBD1. The V gene's germline CDR1 is LGHDT and CDR2 YNNKEL (reference sequence). The CDR3 is 14 amino acids. The trim removed 1 base at V and 7 bases at J, leaving 4 bases unmatched. Here the CDR3 DNA reads TGTGCCAGCAGCCAAGTACAGGGGGCGGGTGGCTACACCTTC. This sequence encodes CASSQVQGAGGYTF.

The chain joins TRBV9 to TRBJ2-6, with TRBD1 identical over 8 bases. J gave up 0 bases and V 2 bases, and 7 bases lay outside the gene matches. This CDR3 contains 18 residues. CDR1 and CDR2 (germline): SGDLS, YYNGEE. The CDR3 reads CASSVDPGGGSGANVLTF. The CDR3 region has the DNA TGTGCCAGCAGCGTGGACCCAGGGGGCGGCTCTGGGGCCAACGTCCTGACTTTC.

The chain joins TRBV6-1 to TRBJ2-6; possibly TRBD2 for D (5 bases). Trimming left V 1 base short and J 2 bases short, with 12 bases between. Germline V gene lookup returns CDR1 MNHNS and CDR2 SASEGT. The CDR3 is made up of 17 amino acids. CDR3 residues: CASSEVTAGAGANVLTF. CDR3 DNA sequence: TGTGCCAGCAGTGAAGTCACCGCCGGGGCTGGGGCCAACGTCCTGACTTTC.

V gene TRBV10-2 combines with J gene TRBJ2-1; 10 positions match TRBD2. The CDR3 runs to 17 residues. V was clipped by 0 bases and J by 2 bases; unmatched bases: 4. Germline values: CDR1 WSHSY, CDR2 SAAADI. Here the CDR3 DNA reads TGCGCCAGCAGTGAGTCGAGCGGGAGGGCCGCCTACAATGAGCAGTTCTTC. Its translation is CASSESSGRAAYNEQFF.